These T cell receptor beta chains were read from a single sample in a study of Ad26.COV2.S vaccination and SARS-CoV-2 variants. The assay was immunoSEQ multiplex PCR, and TCRdb's table has in-frame clones only and misses some. This sample has 380,000 or so clones; 80% to 90% occur once, and the top ten carry roughly 10%. The material was peripheral blood, obtained in a trial of Ad26.COV2.S vaccine versus placebo. Receptor source: a person aged 18-65 years who received the Ad26.COV2.S COVID-19 vaccine or a placebo. Each CDR3 is given with its conserved first and last residue. A D gene is named only where the DNA matches it firmly. Part of the rows lack a size; the others show once, few, many or a class for expanded clones.

16,TRBJ2-6,NA,TRBV6-4,NA,CASSSRGFSGANVLTF,TGTGCCAGCAGCTCCAGAGGGTTCTCTGGGGCCAACGTCCTGACTTTC
17,TRBJ2-1,NA,TRBV4-1,NA,CASSQILAAGTYNEQFF,TGCGCCAGCAGCCAAATCTTGGCGGCGGGGACCTACAATGAGCAGTTCTTC
17,TRBJ2-1,NA,TRBV16,NA,CASSVTGPRFRYNEQFF,TGTGCCAGCAGCGTTACAGGTCCCCGGTTCCGATACAATGAGCAGTTCTTC
13,TRBJ2-7,NA,TRBV2,NA,CASTGGISYEQYF,TGTGCCAGCACTGGTGGGATTTCCTACGAGCAGTACTTC
13,TRBJ2-5,NA,TRBV12-3/TRBV12-4,NA,CASSFGFEETQYF,TGTGCCAGCAGTTTTGGATTTGAAGAGACCCAGTACTTC
16,TRBJ1-1,NA,TRBV7-9,NA,CASSLSFQGLGTEAFF,TGTGCCAGCAGCTTAAGTTTCCAGGGTTTGGGCACTGAAGCTTTCTTT
17,TRBJ1-4,NA,TRBV9,NA,CASSVAVGAAGNEKLFF,TGTGCCAGCAGCGTAGCTGTCGGGGCGGCTGGTAATGAAAAACTGTTTTTT
14,TRBJ2-7,NA,TRBV18,NA,CASSPVHSAYEQYF,TGTGCCAGCTCACCCGTCCATTCTGCCTACGAGCAGTACTTC
16,TRBJ2-1,TRBD1,TRBV19,NA,CASSIGRTGLNNEQFF,TGTGCCAGTAGCATCGGTAGGACAGGGCTCAACAATGAGCAGTTCTTC
15,TRBJ2-7,TRBD2,TRBV11-2,NA,CASSLGGAGDYEQYF,TGTGCCAGCAGCTTGGGAGGGGCCGGAGACTACGAGCAGTACTTC
18,TRBJ2-3,TRBD2,TRBV11-2,NA,CAGSSRTSGSWWTDTQYF,TGTGCCGGCAGCTCCAGGACTAGCGGGAGTTGGTGGACAGATACGCAGTATTTT
16,TRBJ2-2,TRBD1,TRBV4-3,NA,CASSHTRDRGTGELFF,TGCGCCAGCAGCCATACCCGGGACAGGGGAACCGGGGAGCTGTTTTTT
15,TRBJ1-3,NA,TRBV4-3,NA,CASSQDLQAGNTIYF,TGCGCCAGCAGCCAAGATCTACAGGCCGGAAACACCATATATTTT
10,TRBJ1-1,NA,TRBV19,NA,CASGGWMTFF,TGTGCCAGTGGCGGTTGGATGACTTTCTTT
16,TRBJ2-7,TRBD2,TRBV19,NA,CASSRPPAGGRNEQYF,TGTGCCAGTAGTAGGCCTCCGGCGGGAGGCAGAAACGAGCAGTACTTC
13,TRBJ1-4,NA,TRBV5-5,NA,CASSLGVGEKLFF,TGTGCCAGCAGCTTGGGGGTTGGGGAAAAACTGTTTTTT
13,TRBJ2-5,NA,TRBV12-3/TRBV12-4,NA,CASSSAGLQTQYF,TGTGCCAGCAGTTCCGCAGGGTTACAGACCCAGTACTTC
15,TRBJ2-1,TRBD1,TRBV11-2,NA,CASSAGQGAYNEQFF,TGTGCCAGCAGCGCCGGACAGGGGGCATACAATGAGCAGTTCTTC
14,TRBJ2-2,NA,TRBV10-3,NA,CAIRGPTNTGELFF,TGTGCCATCAGAGGCCCAACGAACACCGGGGAGCTGTTTTTT
15,TRBJ1-5,TRBD1,TRBV10-1,few,CASFRDRGINQPQHF,TGCGCCAGCTTCCGGGACAGGGGTATCAATCAGCCCCAGCATTTT
13,TRBJ2-2,NA,TRBV7-9,few,CASSWVGTGELFF,TGTGCCAGCAGCTGGGTCGGCACCGGGGAGCTGTTTTTT
18,TRBJ2-4,NA,TRBV3-1/TRBV3-2,NA,CASSQEPVLGVAKNIQYF,TGTGCCAGCAGCCAAGAACCCGTCTTGGGGGTAGCCAAAAACATTCAGTACTTC
14,TRBJ2-1,TRBD2,TRBV6-4,many,CASSEGSGSNEQFF,TGTGCCAGCAGTGAAGGTAGCGGGAGCAATGAGCAGTTCTTC
13,TRBJ2-7,NA,TRBV18,NA,CASSPRGQYEQYF,TGTGCCAGCTCACCAAGAGGACAGTACGAGCAGTACTTC
15,TRBJ1-2,NA,TRBV4-3,NA,CASSPDKGGNYGYTF,TGCGCCAGCAGCCCGGACAAGGGGGGCAACTATGGCTACACCTTC
13,TRBJ1-4,NA,TRBV11-2,NA,CASSLVTYEKLFF,TGTGCCAGCAGCTTAGTGACGTATGAAAAACTGTTTTTT
15,TRBJ2-1,NA,TRBV5-1,NA,CASSLAPGSNNEQFF,TGCGCCAGCAGCTTGGCCCCCGGCAGCAACAATGAGCAGTTCTTC
15,TRBJ2-1,NA,TRBV5-6,NA,CASSLVRGKYNEQFF,TGTGCCAGCAGCTTGGTCCGGGGGAAGTACAATGAGCAGTTCTTC
16,TRBJ2-3,TRBD2,TRBV4-2,NA,CASSQGAGGRADTQYF,TGTGCCAGCAGCCAAGGAGCGGGAGGGCGTGCAGATACGCAGTATTTT
14,TRBJ1-3,NA,TRBV4-3,few,CASSPAISGNTIYF,TGCGCCAGCAGTCCCGCGATATCTGGAAACACCATATATTTT
13,TRBJ2-1,TRBD2,TRBV12-3/TRBV12-4,NA,CASSRGGYNEQFF,TGTGCCAGCAGCCGGGGAGGGTACAATGAGCAGTTCTTC
14,TRBJ1-1,NA,TRBV21-1,NA,CASSKVLGVTEAFF,TGTGCCAGCAGCAAAGTTCTGGGGGTTACTGAAGCTTTCTTT
15,TRBJ2-2,NA,TRBV3-1/TRBV3-2,NA,CASSPSGGSTGELFF,TGTGCCAGCAGCCCCTCTGGGGGGAGCACCGGGGAGCTGTTTTTT
12,TRBJ2-7,NA,TRBV4-2,NA,CASSQVAGEQYF,TGTGCCAGCAGCCAGGTTGCGGGCGAGCAGTACTTC
16,TRBJ2-1,TRBD2,TRBV7-9,NA,CASSTWGLAVRGEQFF,TGTGCCAGCAGCACCTGGGGACTAGCGGTACGAGGTGAGCAGTTCTTC
18,TRBJ1-1,NA,TRBV27,NA,CASSFGEPGLLSDTEAFF,TGTGCCAGCAGTTTTGGGGAGCCAGGGCTTCTCTCTGACACTGAAGCTTTCTTT
11,TRBJ1-2,NA,TRBV28,NA,CASSPNYGYTF,TGTGCCAGCAGTCCGAACTATGGCTACACCTTC
17,TRBJ2-5,NA,TRBV5-1,NA,CASSEFVPGPSHKTQYF,TGCGCCAGCAGCGAATTTGTCCCGGGTCCGTCACATAAGACCCAGTACTTC
12,TRBJ1-3,NA,TRBV29-1,few,CSVLGSGNTIYF,TGCAGCGTTTTAGGGAGTGGAAACACCATATATTTT
16,TRBJ1-4,TRBD1,TRBV28,NA,CASSYSQTGYDEKLFF,TGTGCCAGCAGTTATTCCCAGACAGGGTACGATGAAAAACTGTTTTTT